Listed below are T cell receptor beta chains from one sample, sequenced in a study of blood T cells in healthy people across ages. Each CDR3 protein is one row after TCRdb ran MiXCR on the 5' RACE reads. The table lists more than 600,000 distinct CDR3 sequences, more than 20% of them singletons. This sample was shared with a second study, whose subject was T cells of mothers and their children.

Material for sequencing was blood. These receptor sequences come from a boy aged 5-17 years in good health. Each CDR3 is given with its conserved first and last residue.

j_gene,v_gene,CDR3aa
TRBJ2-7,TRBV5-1,CASSLAVADEQYF
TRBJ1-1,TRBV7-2,CASSPRWGQGAEAFF
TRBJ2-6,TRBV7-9,CASSPPGGGLGANVLTF
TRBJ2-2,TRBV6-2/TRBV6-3,CASSYGATGELFF
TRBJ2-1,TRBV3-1,CASSEEGLDYNEQFF
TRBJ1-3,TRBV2,CASRPTGIGNTIYF
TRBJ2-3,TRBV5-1,CASSFDPGGGSTDTQYF
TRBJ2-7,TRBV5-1,CASSLGANNYEQYF
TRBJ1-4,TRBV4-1,CASSQAAREKLFF
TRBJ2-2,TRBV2,CASSEALGTGELFF
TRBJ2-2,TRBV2,CASRRGQGNNGELFF
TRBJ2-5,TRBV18,CASSPRALTFQETQYF
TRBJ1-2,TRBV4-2,CASSRERGTYGYTF
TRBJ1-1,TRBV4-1,CASSQDRGTGITEAFF
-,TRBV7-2,CASLGGEMNEQFF
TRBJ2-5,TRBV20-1,CSARPDGVWTQYF
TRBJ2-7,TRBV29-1,CSVEGGTSVYGTQYF
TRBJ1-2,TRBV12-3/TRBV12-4,CASSLTSNYGYTF
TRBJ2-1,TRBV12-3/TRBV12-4,CASSAGTISYNEQFF
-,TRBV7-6,CASSPYSGSRNEQFF
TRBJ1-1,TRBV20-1,CSARGGQKLSNTEAFF
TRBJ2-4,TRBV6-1,CASSERRPGQGGFAKNIQYF
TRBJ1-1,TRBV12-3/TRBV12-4,CASTTPGQGVTEAFF
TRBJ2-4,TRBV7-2,CASSPRLGLAGNINIQYF
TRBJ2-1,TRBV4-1,CASSQGPSSYNEQFF
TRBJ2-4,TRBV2,CASSDSKWGKNIQYF
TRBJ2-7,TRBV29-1,CSVEAGHNYEQYF
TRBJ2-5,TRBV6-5,CASSYSGARADRGEETQYF
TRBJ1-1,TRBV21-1,CASSKGNTEAFF
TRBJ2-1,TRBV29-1,CSVRTGGDYNEQFF
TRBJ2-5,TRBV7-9,CASSAWGSPHEETQYF
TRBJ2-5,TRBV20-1,CSARQGEAGTGAGETQYF
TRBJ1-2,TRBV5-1,CASSGTVNYGYTF
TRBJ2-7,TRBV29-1,CSVRTGPEQYF
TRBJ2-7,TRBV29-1,CSVEEVGRGTYEQYF